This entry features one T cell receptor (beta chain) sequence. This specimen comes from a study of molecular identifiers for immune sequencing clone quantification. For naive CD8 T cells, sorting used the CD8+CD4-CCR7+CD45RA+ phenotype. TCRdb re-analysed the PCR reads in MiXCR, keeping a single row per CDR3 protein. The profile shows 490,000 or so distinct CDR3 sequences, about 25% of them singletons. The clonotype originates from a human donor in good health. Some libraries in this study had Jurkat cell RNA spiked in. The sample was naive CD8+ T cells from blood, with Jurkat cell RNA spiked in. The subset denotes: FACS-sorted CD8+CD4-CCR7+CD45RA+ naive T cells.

This CDR3 reads CASSRQGTNQPQHF. The CDR3 DNA is TGTGCCAGCAGTCGACAGGGAACCAATCAGCCCCAGCATTTT. J is TRBJ1-5 and V is TRBV27; TRBD1 aligns across 7 bases. The CDR3 has 14 residues. Germline CDR1 MNHEY, CDR2 SMNVEV (reference sequence). Losses at the gene ends were 5 bases for V and 3 bases for J; bases not matched to a gene: 4.